One and the same sample provided the 2 T cell receptor beta chains below, sequenced in a study of cytomegalovirus exposure and HLA in healthy donors. The study ran its PCR with 60 Vbeta and 13 Jbeta primers. Only in-frame clones appear in the TCRdb table, and some are missing; sequencing was by immunoSEQ multiplex PCR. In the table there are some 180,000 clones, 80% of which are singletons. Sequenced material: PBMCs. The source of these receptors is a woman aged 30 to 39 in good health and CMV-seronegative.

V and J are TRBV9 and TRBJ2-1; 10 bases are shared with TRBD2. The CDR3 covers 16 residues. V was clipped by 2 bases and J by 4 bases; unmatched bases: 6. CDR1 and CDR2 from the germline V gene are SGDLS and YYNGEE. DNA for the CDR3: TGTGCCAGCAGCGTGGGTACTAGCGGGGTATACAATGAGCAGTTCTTC. It translates to CASSVGTSGVYNEQFF.

The gene calls are TRBV5-1 and TRBJ2-5; no firm D call. V was shortened by 0 bases and J by 5 bases, with 5 bases between the two germline ends. This CDR3 is 12 amino acids long. Germline lookup yields CDR1 SGHRS and CDR2 YFSETQ. DNA of the CDR3: TGCGCCAGCAGCTTGGGTGCGGAGACCCAGTACTTC. This gives the protein CASSLGAETQYF.